The entry below describes one TCR beta chain. This clonotype showed up many times. Its antigen is still unknown. There are no base qualities to consult, and no much larger clone falls within one base. CDR1 MNHEY and CDR2 SVGAGI were looked up in the germline V gene. V gives up 7 bases and J gives up 2 bases, and the segment between their germline ends measures 6 bases. The CDR3 covers 12 residues, taking in both the cysteine and the phenylalanine. The entry retains the CDR3 DNA only, 36 bases that are in frame from base 1. The sample originates from a study of T-cell reconstitution after alpha-beta-depleted transplantation in children (dated by TCRdb to 2016 to 2017). Looking at the study overall: T-cell immune reconstitution after TCRalphabeta/CD19-depleted allogeneic hematopoietic cell transplantation in children was quantitatively tracked in the study by means of TCR repertoire profiling.

Libraries were constructed by PCR. Instrument used: Illumina HiSeq 2500. TCR libraries were prepared with molecular barcoding, using unique molecular identifiers to normalize TCRbeta repertoire quantification. TCRdb reprocessing: public reads trimmed at Q25 with fastp, clones called with MiXCR, in-frame beta chains kept. Every entry covers one CDR3 protein and lists the most common genes and DNA from its rows. The table for this sample lists around 140,000 distinct CDR3 sequences; around 8.5% of them were counted only once. The leading ten clones occupy about a sixth of the sample. Study-wide findings and limitations: The apparently early recovery of alphabetaT-cell counts about two months after transplant reportedly depended on only several hundred rapidly expanded clones that came from non-depleted graft cells. The frequencies of hyperexpanded clones fell over the following months, and after one year, T-cell counts and TCRbeta diversity were mostly attributed to newly produced T cells. In some patients, the high TCRbeta diversity seen at day 60 was put down to recipient T cells and intrathymic progenitors that had survived conditioning.

Explained via the paper, the treatment or condition label denotes: allogeneic hematopoietic cell transplantation with graft depleted of TCRalphabeta T cells and CD19 B cells. The transplant recipients were children given TCRalphabeta/CD19-depleted allogeneic hematopoietic cell grafts. This sequence uses TRBV6-5 and TRBJ2-1; the D gene assignment is ambiguous. The origin of this receptor is a female patient between 2 and 15 years old who had a stem cell transplant for congenital amegakaryocytic thrombocytopenia, so the T cells may come from the graft donor. The source material was PBMCs, mostly from graft donor cells, sampled 180 days after TCRalphabeta/CD19-depleted stem cell transplant. The DNA is as follows: TGTGCCAGCAAAGGCGCCTACAATGAGCAGTTCTTC. It translates to CASKGAYNEQFF.